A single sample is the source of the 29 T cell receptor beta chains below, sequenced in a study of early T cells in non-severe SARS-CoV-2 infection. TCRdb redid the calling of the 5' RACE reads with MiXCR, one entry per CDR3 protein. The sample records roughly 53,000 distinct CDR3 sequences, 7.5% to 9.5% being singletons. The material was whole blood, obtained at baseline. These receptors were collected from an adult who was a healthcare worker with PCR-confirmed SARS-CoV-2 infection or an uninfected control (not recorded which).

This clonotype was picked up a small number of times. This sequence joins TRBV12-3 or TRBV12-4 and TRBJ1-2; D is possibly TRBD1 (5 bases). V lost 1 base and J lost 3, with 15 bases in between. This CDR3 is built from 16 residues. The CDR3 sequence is CASSLGYAQGDYGYTF. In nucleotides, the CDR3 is TGTGCCAGCAGTTTAGGTTACGCCCAAGGGGACTATGGCTACACCTTC.

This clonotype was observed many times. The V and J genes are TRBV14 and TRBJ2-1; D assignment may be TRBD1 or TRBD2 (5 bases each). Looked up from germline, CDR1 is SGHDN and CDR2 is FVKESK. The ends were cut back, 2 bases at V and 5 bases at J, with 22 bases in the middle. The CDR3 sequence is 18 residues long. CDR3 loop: CASSQPRRWGARDNEQFF. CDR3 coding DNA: TGTGCCAGCAGCCAACCTCGGAGGTGGGGCGCGAGGGACAATGAGCAGTTCTTC.

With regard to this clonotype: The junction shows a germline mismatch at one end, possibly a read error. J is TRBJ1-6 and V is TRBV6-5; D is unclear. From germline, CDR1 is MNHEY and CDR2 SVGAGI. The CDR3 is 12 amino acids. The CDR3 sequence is CASRGYNTPLHF. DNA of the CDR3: TGTGCCAGCAGGGGCTATAATACACCCCTCCACTTT.

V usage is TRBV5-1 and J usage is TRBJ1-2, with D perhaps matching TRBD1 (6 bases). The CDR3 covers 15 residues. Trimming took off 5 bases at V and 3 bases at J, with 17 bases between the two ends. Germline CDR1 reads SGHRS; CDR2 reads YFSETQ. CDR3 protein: CASSETVGGHYGYTF. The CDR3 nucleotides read TGCGCCAGCAGTGAGACAGTCGGGGGCCACTATGGCTACACCTTC.

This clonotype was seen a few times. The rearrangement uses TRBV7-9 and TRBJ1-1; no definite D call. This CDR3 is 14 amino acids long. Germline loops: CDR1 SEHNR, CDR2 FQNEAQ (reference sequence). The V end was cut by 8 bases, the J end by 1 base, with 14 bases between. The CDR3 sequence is CASGSLASNTEAFF. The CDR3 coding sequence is TGTGCCAGCGGCTCATTGGCGTCGAACACTGAAGCTTTCTTT.

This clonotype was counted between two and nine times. The chain's CDR3 is CASKDGSYGYTF. CDR3 DNA sequence: TGTGCCAGTAAAGACGGATCCTATGGCTACACCTTC. The chain is built from TRBV19 and TRBJ1-2; D is uncertain. The CDR3 runs to 12 residues. Deletions cut 7 bases from V and 4 bases from J, with 10 bases between. CDR1 is LNHDA and CDR2 is SQIVND in the germline V gene (reference sequence).

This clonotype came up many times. CDR3 loop: CASSLRSGSVNEQFF. In nucleotides, the CDR3 is TGTGCCAGCAGTTTACGGAGCGGGAGCGTCAATGAGCAGTTCTTC. The gene calls are TRBV12-3 or TRBV12-4 and TRBJ2-1; 8 bases are a match to TRBD2. This CDR3 comprises 15 residues. The trim removed 2 bases at V and 6 bases at J, leaving 6 bases unmatched.

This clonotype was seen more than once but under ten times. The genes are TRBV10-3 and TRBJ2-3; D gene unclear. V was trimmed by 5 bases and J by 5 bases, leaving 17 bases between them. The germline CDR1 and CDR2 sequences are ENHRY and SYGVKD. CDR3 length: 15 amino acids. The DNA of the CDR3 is TGTGCCATCAGTCCTAGTACGGGTACACAAGATACGCAGTATTTT. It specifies CAISPSTGTQDTQYF.

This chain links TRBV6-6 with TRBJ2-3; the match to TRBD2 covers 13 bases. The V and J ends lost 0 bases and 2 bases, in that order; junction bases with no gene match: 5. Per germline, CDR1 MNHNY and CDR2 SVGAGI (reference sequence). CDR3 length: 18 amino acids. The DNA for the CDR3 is TGTGCCAGCAGTTACTCACTAGCGGGGGGGCGGAACACAGATACGCAGTATTTT. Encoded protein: CASSYSLAGGRNTDTQYF.

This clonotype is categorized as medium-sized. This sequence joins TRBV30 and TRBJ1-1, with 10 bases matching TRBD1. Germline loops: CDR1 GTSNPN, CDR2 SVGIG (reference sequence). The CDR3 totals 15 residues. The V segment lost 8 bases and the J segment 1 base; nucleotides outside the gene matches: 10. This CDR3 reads CAGWHRDRGNTEAFF. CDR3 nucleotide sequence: TGTGCCGGATGGCACCGGGACAGGGGGAACACTGAAGCTTTCTTT.

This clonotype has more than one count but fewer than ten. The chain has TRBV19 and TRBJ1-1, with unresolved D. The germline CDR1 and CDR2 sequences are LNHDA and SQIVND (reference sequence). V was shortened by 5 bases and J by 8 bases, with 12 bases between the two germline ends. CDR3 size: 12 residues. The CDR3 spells CASSPHLGEAFF. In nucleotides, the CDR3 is TGTGCCAGTAGTCCTCATTTGGGCGAAGCTTTCTTT.

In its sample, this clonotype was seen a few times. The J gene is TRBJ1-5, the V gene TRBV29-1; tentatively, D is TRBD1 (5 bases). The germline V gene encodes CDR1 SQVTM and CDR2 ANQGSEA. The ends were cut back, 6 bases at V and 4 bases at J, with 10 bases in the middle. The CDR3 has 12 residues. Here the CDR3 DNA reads TGCAGCGTGCAGGGTAGTAATCAGCCCCAGCATTTT. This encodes CSVQGSNQPQHF.

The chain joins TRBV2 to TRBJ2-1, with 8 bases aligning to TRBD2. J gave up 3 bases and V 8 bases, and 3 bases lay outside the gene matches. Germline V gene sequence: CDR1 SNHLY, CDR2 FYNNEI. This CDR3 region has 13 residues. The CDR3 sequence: CASQGLDYNEQFF. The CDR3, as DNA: TGTGCCAGCCAGGGACTAGACTACAATGAGCAGTTCTTC.

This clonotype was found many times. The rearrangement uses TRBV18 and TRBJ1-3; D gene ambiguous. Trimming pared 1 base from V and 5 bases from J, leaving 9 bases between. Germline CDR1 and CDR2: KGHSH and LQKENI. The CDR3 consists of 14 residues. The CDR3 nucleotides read TGTGCCAGCTCACCACAGCAGAATAGAAACACCATATATTTT. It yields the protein CASSPQQNRNTIYF.

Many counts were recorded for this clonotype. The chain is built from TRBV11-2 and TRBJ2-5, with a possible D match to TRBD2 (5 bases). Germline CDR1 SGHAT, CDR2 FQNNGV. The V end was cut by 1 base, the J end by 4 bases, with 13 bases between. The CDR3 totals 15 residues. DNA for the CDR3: TGTGCCAGCAGCTTAGTCGCGGGTCCGGGAGAGACCCAGTACTTC. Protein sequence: CASSLVAGPGETQYF.

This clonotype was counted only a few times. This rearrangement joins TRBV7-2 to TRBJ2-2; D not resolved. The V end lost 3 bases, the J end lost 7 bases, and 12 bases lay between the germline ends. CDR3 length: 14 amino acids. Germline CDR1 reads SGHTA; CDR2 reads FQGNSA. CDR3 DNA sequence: TGTGCCAGCAGCTTGGGGTCAGCTGGCGGGGAGCTGTTTTTT. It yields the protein CASSLGSAGGELFF.

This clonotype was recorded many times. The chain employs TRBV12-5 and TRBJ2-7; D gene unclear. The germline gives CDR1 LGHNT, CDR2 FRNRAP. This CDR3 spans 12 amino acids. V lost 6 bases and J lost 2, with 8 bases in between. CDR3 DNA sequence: TGTGCTAGTGGCCAATTTGCCTACGAGCAGTACTTC. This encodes CASGQFAYEQYF.

The chain's CDR3 is CASTLGQGAYEQYF. The CDR3 DNA sequence: TGTGCCAGCACACTTGGACAGGGAGCATACGAGCAGTACTTC. The chain is built from TRBV12-3 or TRBV12-4 and TRBJ2-7, with 8 nucleotides matching TRBD1. V trimming: 7 bases; J trimming: 4 bases; junction bases outside the gene matches: 9. This CDR3 comprises 14 residues.

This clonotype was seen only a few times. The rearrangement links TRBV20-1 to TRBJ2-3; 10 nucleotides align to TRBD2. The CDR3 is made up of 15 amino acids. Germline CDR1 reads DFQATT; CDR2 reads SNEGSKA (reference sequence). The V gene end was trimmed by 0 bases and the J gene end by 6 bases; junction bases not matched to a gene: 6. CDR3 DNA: TGCAGTGCTAGAGAACCAGCGGGGGGGCCGGATACGCAGTATTTT. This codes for CSAREPAGGPDTQYF.

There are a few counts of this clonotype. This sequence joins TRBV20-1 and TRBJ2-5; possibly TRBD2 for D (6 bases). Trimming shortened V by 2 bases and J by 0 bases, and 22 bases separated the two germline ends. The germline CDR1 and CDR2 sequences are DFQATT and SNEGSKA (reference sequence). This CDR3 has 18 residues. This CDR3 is CSARKRATPGEYQETQYF. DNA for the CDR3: TGCAGTGCTAGAAAAAGGGCTACCCCGGGAGAATACCAAGAGACCCAGTACTTC.

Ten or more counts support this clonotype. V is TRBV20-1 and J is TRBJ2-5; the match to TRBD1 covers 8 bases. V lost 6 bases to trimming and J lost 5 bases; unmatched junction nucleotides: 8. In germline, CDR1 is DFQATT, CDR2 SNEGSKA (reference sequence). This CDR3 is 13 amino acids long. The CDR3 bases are TGCAGTGCCCGTGACAGGGGATACGAGACCCAGTACTTC. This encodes CSARDRGYETQYF.

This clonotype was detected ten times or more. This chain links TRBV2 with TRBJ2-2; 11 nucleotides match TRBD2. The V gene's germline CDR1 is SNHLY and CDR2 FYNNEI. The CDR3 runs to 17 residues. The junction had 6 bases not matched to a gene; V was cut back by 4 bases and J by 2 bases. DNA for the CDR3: TGTGCCAGCAGTGGATGGCTAGCGGGGGGTAACACCGGGGAGCTGTTTTTT. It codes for CASSGWLAGGNTGELFF.

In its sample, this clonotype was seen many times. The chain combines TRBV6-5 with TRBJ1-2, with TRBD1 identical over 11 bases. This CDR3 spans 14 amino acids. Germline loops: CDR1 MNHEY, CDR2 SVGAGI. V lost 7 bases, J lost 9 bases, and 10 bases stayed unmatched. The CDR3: CASIPGQGVWSYTF. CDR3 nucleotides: TGTGCCAGCATCCCGGGACAGGGGGTATGGAGCTACACCTTC.

The CDR3 reads CASSPWTGILDTQYF. The DNA of the CDR3 is TGTGCCAGCAGTCCCTGGACAGGTATCCTCGATACGCAGTATTTT. The chain employs TRBV27 and TRBJ2-3; TRBD1 aligns across 7 bases. V dropped 5 bases and J dropped 6; count of bases not matched to a gene: 11. CDR3 length: 15 residues. The germline V gene has CDR1 MNHEY and CDR2 SMNVEV (reference sequence).

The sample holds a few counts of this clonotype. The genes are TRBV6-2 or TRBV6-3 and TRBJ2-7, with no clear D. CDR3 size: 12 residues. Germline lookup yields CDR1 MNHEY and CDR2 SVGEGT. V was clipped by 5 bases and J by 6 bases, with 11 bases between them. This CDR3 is CASSQPIGEQYF. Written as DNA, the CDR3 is TGTGCCAGCAGTCAACCCATCGGCGAGCAGTACTTC.

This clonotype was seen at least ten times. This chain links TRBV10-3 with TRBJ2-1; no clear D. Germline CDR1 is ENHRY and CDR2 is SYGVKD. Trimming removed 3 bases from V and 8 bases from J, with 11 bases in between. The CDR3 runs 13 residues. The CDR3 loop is CAISDGSGDEQFF. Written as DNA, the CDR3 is TGTGCCATCAGTGACGGGTCGGGCGATGAGCAGTTCTTC.

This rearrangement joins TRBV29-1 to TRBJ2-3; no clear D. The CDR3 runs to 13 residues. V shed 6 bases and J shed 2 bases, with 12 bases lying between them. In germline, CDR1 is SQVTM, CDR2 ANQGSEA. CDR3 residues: CSVRMGSTDTQYF. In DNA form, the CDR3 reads TGCAGCGTGCGCATGGGGTCCACAGATACGCAGTATTTT.

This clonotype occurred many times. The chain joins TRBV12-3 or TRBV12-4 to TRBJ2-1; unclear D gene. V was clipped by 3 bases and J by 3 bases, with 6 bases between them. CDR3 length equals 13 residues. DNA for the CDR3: TGTGCCAGCAGTTTTAGGAACTACAATGAGCAGTTCTTC. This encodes CASSFRNYNEQFF.

CDR3 in DNA: TGTGCCAGCAGTCCCATTAGGACATCCGGAGCCTACGAGCAGTACTTC. Its translation: CASSPIRTSGAYEQYF. The chain has TRBV5-5 and TRBJ2-7; D possibly corresponds to TRBD1 (5 bases). V was cut by 5 bases and J by 2 bases, with 20 bases left in between. This CDR3 has 16 residues. Per the germline V gene, CDR1 is SGHKS and CDR2 is YYEKEE (reference sequence).